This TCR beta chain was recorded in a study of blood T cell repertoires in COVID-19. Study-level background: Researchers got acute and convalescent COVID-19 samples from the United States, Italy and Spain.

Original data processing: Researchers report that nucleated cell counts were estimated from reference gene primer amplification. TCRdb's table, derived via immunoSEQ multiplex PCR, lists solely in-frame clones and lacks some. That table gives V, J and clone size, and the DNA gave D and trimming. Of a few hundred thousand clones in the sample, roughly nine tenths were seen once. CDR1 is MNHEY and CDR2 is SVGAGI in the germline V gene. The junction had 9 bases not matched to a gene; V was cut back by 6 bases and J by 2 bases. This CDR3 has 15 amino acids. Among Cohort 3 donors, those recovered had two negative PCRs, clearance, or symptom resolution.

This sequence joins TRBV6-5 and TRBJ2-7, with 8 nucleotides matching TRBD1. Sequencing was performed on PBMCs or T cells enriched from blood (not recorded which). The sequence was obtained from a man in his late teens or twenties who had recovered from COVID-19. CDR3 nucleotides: TGTGCCAGCAGCCGTGACAGGGGCGGAACCTACGAGCAGTACTTC. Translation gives CASSRDRGGTYEQYF.